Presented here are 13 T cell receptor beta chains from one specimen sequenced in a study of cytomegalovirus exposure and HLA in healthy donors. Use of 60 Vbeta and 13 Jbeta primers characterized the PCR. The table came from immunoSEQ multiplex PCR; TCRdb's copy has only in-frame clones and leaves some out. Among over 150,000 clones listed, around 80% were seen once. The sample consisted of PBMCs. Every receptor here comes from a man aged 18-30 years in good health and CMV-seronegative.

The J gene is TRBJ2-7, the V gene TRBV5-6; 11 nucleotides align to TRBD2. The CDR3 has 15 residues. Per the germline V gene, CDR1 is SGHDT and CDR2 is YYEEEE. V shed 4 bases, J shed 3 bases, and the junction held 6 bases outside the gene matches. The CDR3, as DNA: TGTGCCAGCAGCCCGGAACTAGCGGGAGTCTACGAGCAGTACTTC. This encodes CASSPELAGVYEQYF. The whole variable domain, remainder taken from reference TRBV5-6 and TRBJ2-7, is DAGVTQSPTHLIKTRGQQVTLRCSPKSGHDTVSWYQQALGQGPQFIFQYYEEEERQRGNFPDRFSGHQFPNYSSELNVNALLLGDSALYLCASSPELAGVYEQYFGPGTRLTVT.

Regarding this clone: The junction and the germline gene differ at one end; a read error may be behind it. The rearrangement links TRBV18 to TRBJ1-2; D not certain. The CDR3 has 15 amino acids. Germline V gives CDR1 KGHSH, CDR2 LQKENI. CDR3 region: CASSPLSGGFPGYTF. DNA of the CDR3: TGTGCCAGCTCTCCACTCAGTGGCGGCTTTCCTGGCTACACCTTC.

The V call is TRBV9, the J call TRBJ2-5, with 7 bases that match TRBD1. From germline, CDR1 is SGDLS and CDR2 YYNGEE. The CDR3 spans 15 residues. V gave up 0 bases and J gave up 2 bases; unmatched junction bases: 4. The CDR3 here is CASSVEVGQQETQYF. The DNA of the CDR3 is TGTGCCAGCAGCGTAGAAGTGGGACAGCAAGAGACCCAGTACTTC.

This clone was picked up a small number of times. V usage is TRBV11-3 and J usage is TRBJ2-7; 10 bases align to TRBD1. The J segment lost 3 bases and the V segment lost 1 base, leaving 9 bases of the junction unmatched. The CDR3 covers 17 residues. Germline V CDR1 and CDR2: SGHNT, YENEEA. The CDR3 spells CASSLVGPGQGFYEQYF. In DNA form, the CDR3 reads TGTGCCAGCAGCTTAGTCGGACCGGGACAGGGGTTCTACGAGCAGTACTTC.

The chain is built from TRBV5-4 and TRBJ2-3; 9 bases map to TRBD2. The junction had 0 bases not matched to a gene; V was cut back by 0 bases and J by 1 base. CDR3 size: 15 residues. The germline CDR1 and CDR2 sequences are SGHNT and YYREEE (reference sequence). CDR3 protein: CASSLGTSGTDTQYF. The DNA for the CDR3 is TGTGCCAGCAGCTTGGGGACTAGCGGCACAGATACGCAGTATTTT. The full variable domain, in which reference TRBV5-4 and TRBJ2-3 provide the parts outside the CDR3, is ETGVTQSPTHLIKTRGQQVTLRCSSQSGHNTVSWYQQALGQGPQFIFQYYREEENGRGNFPPRFSGLQFPNYSSELNVNALELDDSALYLCASSLGTSGTDTQYFGPGTRLTVL.

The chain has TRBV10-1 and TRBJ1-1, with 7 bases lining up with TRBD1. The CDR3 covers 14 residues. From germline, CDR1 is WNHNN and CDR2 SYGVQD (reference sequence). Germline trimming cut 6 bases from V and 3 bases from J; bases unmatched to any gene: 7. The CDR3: CASSATGIDTEAFF. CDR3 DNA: TGCGCCAGCAGCGCGACAGGGATCGACACTGAAGCTTTCTTT.

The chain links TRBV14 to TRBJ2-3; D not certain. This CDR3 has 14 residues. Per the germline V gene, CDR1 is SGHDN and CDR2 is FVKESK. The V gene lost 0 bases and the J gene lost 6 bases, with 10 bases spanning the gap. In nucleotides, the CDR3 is TGTGCCAGCAGCCAAGACTCCCTCGTGGATACGCAGTATTTT. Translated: CASSQDSLVDTQYF.

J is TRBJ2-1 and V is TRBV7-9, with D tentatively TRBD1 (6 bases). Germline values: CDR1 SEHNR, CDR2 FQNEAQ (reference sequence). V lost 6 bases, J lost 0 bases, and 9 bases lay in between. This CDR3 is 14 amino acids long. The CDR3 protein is CASRGASSYNEQFF. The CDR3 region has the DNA TGTGCCAGCAGGGGGGCAAGCTCCTACAATGAGCAGTTCTTC.

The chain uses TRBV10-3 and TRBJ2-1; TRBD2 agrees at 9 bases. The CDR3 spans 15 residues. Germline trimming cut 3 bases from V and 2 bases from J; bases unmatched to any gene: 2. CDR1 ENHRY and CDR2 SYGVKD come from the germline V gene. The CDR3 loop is CAISELAGTYNEQFF. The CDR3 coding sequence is TGTGCCATCAGTGAACTAGCGGGTACCTACAATGAGCAGTTCTTC.

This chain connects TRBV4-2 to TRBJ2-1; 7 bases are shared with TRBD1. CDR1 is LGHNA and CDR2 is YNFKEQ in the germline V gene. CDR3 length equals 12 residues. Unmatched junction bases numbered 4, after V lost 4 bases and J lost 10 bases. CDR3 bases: TGTGCCAGCAGCCTATCGGACAGGGAGCAGTTCTTC. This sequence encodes CASSLSDREQFF.

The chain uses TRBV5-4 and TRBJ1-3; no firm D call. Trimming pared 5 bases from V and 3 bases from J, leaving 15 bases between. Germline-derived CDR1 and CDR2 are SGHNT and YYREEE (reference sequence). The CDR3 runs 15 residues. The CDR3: CASSYKGGGGNTIYF. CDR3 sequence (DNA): TGTGCCAGCAGTTATAAAGGAGGAGGTGGAAACACCATATATTTT.

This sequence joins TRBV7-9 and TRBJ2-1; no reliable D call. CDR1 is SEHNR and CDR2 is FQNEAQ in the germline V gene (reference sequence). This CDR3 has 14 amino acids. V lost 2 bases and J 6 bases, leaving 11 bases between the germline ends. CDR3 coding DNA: TGTGCCAGCAGCTTATCGCAGGTCCTCAATGAGCAGTTCTTC. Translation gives CASSLSQVLNEQFF.

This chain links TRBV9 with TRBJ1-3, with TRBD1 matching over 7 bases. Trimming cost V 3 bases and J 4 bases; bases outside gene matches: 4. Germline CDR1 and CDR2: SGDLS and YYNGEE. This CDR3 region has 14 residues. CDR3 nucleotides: TGTGCCAGCAGCGAAACAGGGGTCGGAAACACCATATATTTT. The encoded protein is CASSETGVGNTIYF.